This T cell receptor (beta chain) was sequenced during a study of blood T cell repertoires in COVID-19. Profiling relied on immunoSEQ multiplex PCR, and the TCRdb table lists in-frame clones only, not all of them. The sample lists a few hundred thousand clones; 70% to 85% were seen once. Germline trimming cut 4 bases from V and 5 bases from J; bases unmatched to any gene: 10. The germline V gene encodes CDR1 SGHNT and CDR2 YYREEE (reference sequence). CDR3 size: 16 residues. The sequencing sample was made of peripheral blood. The sequence derives from a man over 45 with active or convalescent COVID-19. The chain is built from TRBV5-4 and TRBJ2-3, with 10 bases identical to TRBD2. CDR3 DNA: TGTGCCAGCAGCGGGGGACTAGCGCTCCCTGGAGATACGCAGTATTTT. This translates into CASSGGLALPGDTQYF.